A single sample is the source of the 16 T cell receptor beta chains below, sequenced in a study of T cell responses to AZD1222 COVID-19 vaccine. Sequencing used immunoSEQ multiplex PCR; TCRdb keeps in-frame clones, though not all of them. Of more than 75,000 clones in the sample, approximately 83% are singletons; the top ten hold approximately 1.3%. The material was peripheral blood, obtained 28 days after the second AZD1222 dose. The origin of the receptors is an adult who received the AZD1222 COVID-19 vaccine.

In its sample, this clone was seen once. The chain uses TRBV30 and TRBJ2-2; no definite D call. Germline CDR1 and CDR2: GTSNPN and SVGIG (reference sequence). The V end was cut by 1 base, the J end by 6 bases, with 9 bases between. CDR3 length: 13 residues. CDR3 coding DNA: TGTGCCTGGAGTGCCATAAGGGCCGGGGAGCTGTTTTTT. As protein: CAWSAIRAGELFF. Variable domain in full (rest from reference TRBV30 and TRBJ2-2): SQTIHQWPATLVQPVGSPLSLECTVEGTSNPNLYWYRQAAGRGLQLLFYSVGIGQISSEVPQNLSASRPQDRQFILSSKKLLLSDSGFYLCAWSAIRAGELFFGEGSRLTVL.

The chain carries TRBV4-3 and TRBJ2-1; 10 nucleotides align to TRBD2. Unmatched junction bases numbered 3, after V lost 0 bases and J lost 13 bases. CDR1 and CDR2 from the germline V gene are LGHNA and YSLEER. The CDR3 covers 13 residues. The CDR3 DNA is TGCGCCAGCAGCCAAGAAAGGACTAGCGGCCAGTTCTTC. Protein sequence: CASSQERTSGQFF.

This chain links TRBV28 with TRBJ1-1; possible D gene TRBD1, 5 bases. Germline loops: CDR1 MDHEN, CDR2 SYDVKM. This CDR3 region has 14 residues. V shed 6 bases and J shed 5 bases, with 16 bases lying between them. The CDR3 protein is CASSPLLGETEAFF. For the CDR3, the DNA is TGTGCCAGCAGCCCTCTCCTAGGGGAAACTGAAGCTTTCTTT.

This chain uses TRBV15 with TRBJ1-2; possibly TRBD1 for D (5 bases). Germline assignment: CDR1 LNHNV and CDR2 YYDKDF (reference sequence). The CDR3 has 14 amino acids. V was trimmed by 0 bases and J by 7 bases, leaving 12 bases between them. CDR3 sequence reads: CATSRDRGPVGYTF. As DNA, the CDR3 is TGTGCCACCAGCAGAGATCGGGGCCCGGTTGGCTACACCTTC. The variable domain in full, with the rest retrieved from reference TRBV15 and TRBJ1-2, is DAMVIQNPRYQVTQFGKPVTLSCSQTLNHNVMYWYQQKSSQAPKLLFHYYDKDFNNEADTPDNFQSRRPNTSFCFLDIRSPGLGDTAMYLCATSRDRGPVGYTFGSGTRLTVV.

CDR3 sequence reads: CASSLEDSNYGYTF. The CDR3 DNA reads as TGTGCCAGCAGCTTGGAGGACAGCAACTATGGCTACACCTTC. The rearrangement joins TRBV5-4 to TRBJ1-2; TRBD1 might be the D (6 bases). There are 14 residues in the CDR3. V lost 0 bases and J 2 bases, leaving 8 bases between the germline ends. Germline lookup yields CDR1 SGHNT and CDR2 YYREEE (reference sequence).

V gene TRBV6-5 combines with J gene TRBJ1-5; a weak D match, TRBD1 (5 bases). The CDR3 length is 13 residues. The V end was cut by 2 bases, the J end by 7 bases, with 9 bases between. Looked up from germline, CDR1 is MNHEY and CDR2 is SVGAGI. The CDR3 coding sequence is TGTGCCAGCAGTTACGGGGGTAACCAGCCCCAGCATTTT. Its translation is CASSYGGNQPQHF.

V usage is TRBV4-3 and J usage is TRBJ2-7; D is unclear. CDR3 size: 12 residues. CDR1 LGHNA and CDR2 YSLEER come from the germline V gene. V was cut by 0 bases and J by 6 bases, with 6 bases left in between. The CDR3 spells CASSQDRGEQYF. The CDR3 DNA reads TGCGCCAGCAGCCAAGATCGCGGCGAGCAGTACTTC.

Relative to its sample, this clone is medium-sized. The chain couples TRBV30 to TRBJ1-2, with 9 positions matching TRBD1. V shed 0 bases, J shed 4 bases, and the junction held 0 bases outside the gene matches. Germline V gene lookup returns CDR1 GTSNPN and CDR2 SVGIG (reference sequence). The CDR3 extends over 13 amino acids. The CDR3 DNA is TGTGCCTGGAGTGTACAGGGGGCCTATGGCTACACCTTC. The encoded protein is CAWSVQGAYGYTF.

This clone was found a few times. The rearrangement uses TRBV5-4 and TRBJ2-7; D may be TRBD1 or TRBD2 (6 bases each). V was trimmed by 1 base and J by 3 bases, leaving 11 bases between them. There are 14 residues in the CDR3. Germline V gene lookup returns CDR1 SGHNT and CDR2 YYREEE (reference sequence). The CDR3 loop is CASSLWGADYEQYF. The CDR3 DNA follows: TGTGCCAGCAGCTTGTGGGGGGCCGACTACGAGCAGTACTTC.

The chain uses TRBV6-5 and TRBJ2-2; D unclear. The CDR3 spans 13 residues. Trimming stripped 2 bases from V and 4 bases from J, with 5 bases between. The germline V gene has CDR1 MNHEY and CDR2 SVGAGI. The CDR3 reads CASSYKGTGELFF. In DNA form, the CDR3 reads TGTGCCAGCAGTTACAAGGGCACCGGGGAGCTGTTTTTT.

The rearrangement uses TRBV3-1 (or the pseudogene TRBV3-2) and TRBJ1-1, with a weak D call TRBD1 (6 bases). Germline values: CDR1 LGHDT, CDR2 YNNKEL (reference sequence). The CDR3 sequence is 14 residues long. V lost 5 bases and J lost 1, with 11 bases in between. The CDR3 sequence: CASSSGVANTEAFF. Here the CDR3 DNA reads TGTGCCAGCAGCTCAGGGGTGGCGAACACTGAAGCTTTCTTT.

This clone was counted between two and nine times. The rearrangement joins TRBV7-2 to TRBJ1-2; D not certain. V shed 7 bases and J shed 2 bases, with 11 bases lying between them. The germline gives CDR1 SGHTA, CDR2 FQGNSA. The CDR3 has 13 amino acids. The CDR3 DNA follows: TGTGCCAGCACCTTCGACGGGAACTATGGCTACACCTTC. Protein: CASTFDGNYGYTF.

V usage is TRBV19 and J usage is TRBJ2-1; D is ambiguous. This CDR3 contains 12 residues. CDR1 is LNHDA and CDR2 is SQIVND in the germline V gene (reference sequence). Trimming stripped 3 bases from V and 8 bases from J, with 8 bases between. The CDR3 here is CASSISYHEQFF. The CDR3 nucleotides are TGTGCCAGTAGTATCTCTTACCATGAGCAGTTCTTC.

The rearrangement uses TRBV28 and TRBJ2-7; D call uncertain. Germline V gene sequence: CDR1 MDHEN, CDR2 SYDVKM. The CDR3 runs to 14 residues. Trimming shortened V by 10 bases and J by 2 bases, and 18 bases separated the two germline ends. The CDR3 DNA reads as TGTGCCACCCTACGTGGGGTCCGAGCCTACGAGCAGTACTTC. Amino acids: CATLRGVRAYEQYF.

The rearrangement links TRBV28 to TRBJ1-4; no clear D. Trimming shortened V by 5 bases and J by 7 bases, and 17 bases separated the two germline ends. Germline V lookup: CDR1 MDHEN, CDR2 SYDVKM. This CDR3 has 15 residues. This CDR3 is CASSPILAPTEKLFF. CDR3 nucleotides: TGTGCCAGCAGTCCGATACTAGCCCCTACTGAAAAACTGTTTTTT.

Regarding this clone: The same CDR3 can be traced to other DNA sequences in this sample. CDR3 coding DNA: TGCAGTGCTAGTAAGGGCAGGGATCAGCCCCAGCATTTT. Translating it yields CSASKGRDQPQHF. The J gene is TRBJ1-5, the V gene TRBV20-1; TRBD1 is a possible D gene (5 bases). The CDR3 covers 13 residues. From germline, CDR1 is DFQATT and CDR2 SNEGSKA (reference sequence). Trimming shortened V by 3 bases and J by 5 bases, and 11 bases separated the two germline ends.